The rows below give T cell receptor beta chains drawn from one sample of a study of T cell changes during pregnancy in multiple sclerosis. Assay: immunoSEQ multiplex PCR; the TCRdb copy retains only in-frame clones and omits some. The sample includes over 45,000 clones, about 94% of them seen just once. The sequenced sample was peripheral blood, obtained in the third trimester of pregnancy. These receptors all come from a female donor in good health, enrolled as a control in a pregnancy study. CDR3s include the opening cysteine and the closing phenylalanine or tryptophan. Each record gives: J gene, D gene, V gene, clone size, CDR3 DNA, CDR3 protein. The D gene is left open where the match is weak. Size tells how often a clone was seen (once, few, many) or the class of an expanded clone, and some rows leave it out.

>TRBJ1-4|-|TRBV4-3|-
TGCGCCAGCAGCCACGAGGACAGTACTAATGAAAAACTGTTTTTT
CASSHEDSTNEKLFF
>TRBJ1-1|-|TRBV5-5|-
TGTGCCAGCAGCTTGGAAGGGGGTCGGACTGAAGCTTTCTTT
CASSLEGGRTEAFF
>TRBJ1-2|TRBD1|TRBV4-2|-
TGTGCCAGCAGCCAAGATCCGGACAGGAGCTATGGCTACACCTTC
CASSQDPDRSYGYTF
>TRBJ1-5|-|TRBV7-9|-
TGTGCCAGCAGCCACTCGGGACACTTCAATCAGCCCCAGCATTTT
CASSHSGHFNQPQHF
>TRBJ2-1|TRBD1|TRBV5-6|-
TGTGCCAGCAGTTCCTTCCGGGACAGGGGATTCAATGAGCAGTTCTTC
CASSSFRDRGFNEQFF
>TRBJ2-1|-|TRBV18|once
TGTGCCAGCTCACCACCGCAGGGTCCTTACAGTGAGCAGTTCTTC
CASSPPQGPYSEQFF
>TRBJ2-5|TRBD2|TRBV7-3|-
TGTGCCAGCAGCTTCGGACAGACTAGCGGGGGGCCAGAGACCCAGTACTTC
CASSFGQTSGGPETQYF
>TRBJ2-1|TRBD1|TRBV28|-
TGTGCCAGCAGCCATGACAGGGTCAAGTTCTTC
CASSHDRVKFF
>TRBJ1-5|-|TRBV7-9|-
TGTGCCAGCAGCTTAGGAGATAATAGCAATCAGCCCCAGCATTTT
CASSLGDNSNQPQHF
>TRBJ2-5|TRBD1|TRBV5-4|-
TGTGCCAGCAGCCGTGACAGGGGGTTATGGGAGACCCAGTACTTC
CASSRDRGLWETQYF
>TRBJ1-1|-|TRBV5-6|-
TGTGCCAGCAGCTTTAGGGGGTTCAACACTGAAGCTTTCTTT
CASSFRGFNTEAFF
>TRBJ2-2|TRBD1|TRBV5-4|once
TGTGCCAGCAGCTCGGGGGGACAGGGGGCGTTCGCCGGGGAGCTGTTTTTT
CASSSGGQGAFAGELFF
>TRBJ2-2|-|TRBV6-7|-
TGTGCCAGCAGTTACCCCTGGGGAGCGGCGAACACCGGGGAGCTGTTTTTT
CASSYPWGAANTGELFF
>TRBJ1-2|-|TRBV18|-
TGTGCCAGCTCACCAGAGGGATTCCATGGCTACACCTTC
CASSPEGFHGYTF
>TRBJ1-5|-|TRBV4-2|-
TGTGCCAGCAGCCAAGATCTGGCGGGTTGGAGCAATCAGCCCCAGCATTTT
CASSQDLAGWSNQPQHF
>TRBJ2-7|-|TRBV27|-
TGTGCCAGGGACAGCTCCTACGAGCAGTACTTC
CARDSSYEQYF
>TRBJ2-1|-|TRBV19|-
TGTGCCAGTAGTATAGCTGTCTACAATGAGCAGTTCTTC
CASSIAVYNEQFF
>TRBJ2-3|-|TRBV19|few
TGTGCCAGTAGTACCTACAGTGTAGATACGCAGTATTTT
CASSTYSVDTQYF
>TRBJ2-1|TRBD2|TRBV15|-
TGTGCCACCAGCAGAGATCGCGGGGTGGCGGGAGGTCGGGAGCAGTTCTTC
CATSRDRGVAGGREQFF
>TRBJ1-5|TRBD1|TRBV27|-
TGTGCCAGCAGACGGGACAGGGGGAATCAGCCCCAGCATTTT
CASRRDRGNQPQHF
>TRBJ2-2|TRBD2|TRBV7-3|-
TGTGCCAGCAGCGTAGGGGGACTAGAAAAGCTGTTTTTT
CASSVGGLEKLFF
>TRBJ1-1|-|TRBV30|-
TGTGCCTGGGGGGGACTCCCCGGGACTGAAGCTTTCTTT
CAWGGLPGTEAFF
>TRBJ2-7|TRBD1|TRBV6-6|-
TGTGCCAGCAGTTATTCGGGACAGGGGGCACCCGAGCAGTACTTC
CASSYSGQGAPEQYF
>TRBJ2-1|TRBD2|TRBV27|-
TGTGCCAGCACCCCTTTTGTTGGTAGGGGACTAGCGGGGGGTTATGAGCAGTTCTTC
CASTPFVGRGLAGGYEQFF
>TRBJ2-1|TRBD1|TRBV4-3|few
TGCGCCAGCAGCCGCACCACAGGGGGGTCCTACAATGAGCAGTTCTTC
CASSRTTGGSYNEQFF
>TRBJ2-7|-|TRBV7-9|-
TGTGCCAGCAGCAATAACTTCCAGGGAACCTACGAGCAGTACTTC
CASSNNFQGTYEQYF
>TRBJ2-2|-|TRBV5-4|-
TGTGCCAGCAGCACGACGGGACAACTCACCGGGGAGCTGTTTTTT
CASSTTGQLTGELFF
>TRBJ2-7|-|TRBV5-1|once
TGCGCCAGCAGCTACCAGGACAGCTCCTACGAGCAGTACTTC
CASSYQDSSYEQYF
>TRBJ2-3|-|TRBV5-4|-
TGTGCCAGCAGCTCGTATCTAGCGGATACGCAGTATTTT
CASSSYLADTQYF
>TRBJ1-1|-|TRBV5-1|few
TGCGCCAGCAGCTTGGCCGGGGAGGCCACTGAAGCTTTCTTT
CASSLAGEATEAFF
>TRBJ2-1|TRBD1|TRBV13|once
TGTGCCAGCAGCTACAGACAGGGCTACAATGAGCAGTTCTTC
CASSYRQGYNEQFF
>TRBJ1-1|-|TRBV7-9|-
TGTGCCAGCAGCTTAGTACAGAACACTGAAGCTTTCTTT
CASSLVQNTEAFF
>TRBJ2-5|-|TRBV29-1|-
TGCAGCGCCGGGGTACAAGAGACCCAGTACTTC
CSAGVQETQYF